The 20 T cell receptor beta chains given below trace back to one sample, sequenced in a study of T cells in Graves' hyperthyroidism and ophthalmopathy. RNA transcripts served as the template for amplifying TCR beta CDR3 regions. TCR CDR3 underwent first-round RT-PCR with the HTBI primer set. MiXCR, applied by TCRdb to the multiplex PCR reads, yields one record per CDR3 protein. The sample shows about 360,000 distinct CDR3 sequences, approximately 13% of them seen only once. Sequencing used blood. The source is a woman under 30 with Graves' hyperthyroidism.

This clonotype was counted between two and nine times. The chain joins TRBV29-1 to TRBJ1-3; D is ambiguous. V dropped 3 bases and J dropped 0 bases, with 6 bases sitting between them. The CDR3 is 13 amino acids. Germline V gene data show CDR1 as SQVTM and CDR2 as ANQGSEA. This CDR3 is CSVDADSGNTIYF. CDR3 coding DNA: TGCAGCGTTGATGCAGACTCTGGAAACACCATATATTTT. The variable domain in full, with the rest retrieved from reference TRBV29-1 and TRBJ1-3, is SAVISQKPSRDICQRGTSLTIQCQVDSQVTMMFWYRQQPGQSLTLIATANQGSEATYESGFVIDKFPISRPNLTFSTLTVSNMSPEDSSIYLCSVDADSGNTIYFGEGSWLTVV.

Remarks on this clonotype: A read error is likely, as this CDR3 ends without the conserved phenylalanine or tryptophan. The V call is TRBV28, the J call TRBJ2-5, with a weak D call TRBD2 (6 bases). Trimming left V 2 bases short and J 5 bases short, with 18 bases between. The CDR3 consists of 16 residues. CDR1 MDHEN and CDR2 SYDVKM come from the germline V gene. CDR3 loop: CASSLRAGRNLETQYL. CDR3 nucleotide sequence: TGTGCCAGCAGTTTAAGGGCAGGGAGGAATCTGGAGACCCAGTACCTC.

The chain couples TRBV29-1 to TRBJ1-3; no clear D. Germline V gives CDR1 SQVTM, CDR2 ANQGSEA. Between the trimmed V and J ends, which lost 4 bases and 2 bases, there was a span of 15 bases. The CDR3 loop spans 15 amino acids. The CDR3 DNA is TGCAGCGTTGTGGCTGGGCACGGGCCTGGAAACACCATATATTTT. It translates to CSVVAGHGPGNTIYF.

This clonotype was recorded at least ten times. V gene TRBV27 combines with J gene TRBJ1-5; D is possibly TRBD1 (6 bases). From germline, CDR1 is MNHEY and CDR2 SMNVEV (reference sequence). The CDR3 consists of 15 residues. V was pared by 5 bases and J by 0 bases, with 11 bases between. The CDR3 DNA is TGTGCCAGCAGTACACAGGGTTATAGCAATCAGCCCCAGCATTTT. Translating it yields CASSTQGYSNQPQHF.

In this sample, this clonotype turned up a few times. The rearrangement links TRBV7-2 to TRBJ2-2; maybe TRBD1 (5 bases). CDR1 SGHTA and CDR2 FQGNSA come from the germline V gene. This CDR3 is built from 16 residues. V shed 3 bases and J shed 1 base, with 12 bases lying between them. The DNA for the CDR3 is TGTGCCAGCAGCTTTGCTGGGGCAGGGAACACCGGGGAGCTGTTTTTT. It is translated as CASSFAGAGNTGELFF.

This clonotype was seen at least ten times. This chain joins TRBV11-1 and TRBJ2-1; 7 bases map to TRBD1. Unmatched junction bases numbered 7, after V lost 5 bases and J lost 0 bases. The CDR3 runs 16 residues. Germline V lookup: CDR1 SGHAT, CDR2 FQDESV (reference sequence). CDR3 nucleotide sequence: TGTGCCAGCAGCAAGGGACAGCGAGTCTCCTACAATGAGCAGTTCTTC. Protein sequence: CASSKGQRVSYNEQFF. The full variable domain, rest sourced from reference TRBV11-1 and TRBJ2-1, is EAEVAQSPRYKITEKSQAVAFWCDPISGHATLYWYRQILGQGPELLVQFQDESVVDDSQLPKDRFSAERLKGVDSTLKIQPAELGDSAMYLCASSKGQRVSYNEQFFGPGTRLTVL.

This clonotype was detected many times. V usage is TRBV10-3 and J usage is TRBJ2-3, with D uncertain. This CDR3 contains 11 residues. V was cut by 2 bases and J by 6 bases, with 3 bases left in between. Looked up from germline, CDR1 is ENHRY and CDR2 is SYGVKD. CDR3 loop: CAISEGDTQYF. The CDR3 DNA reads as TGTGCCATCAGTGAGGGGGATACGCAGTATTTT.

This clonotype was detected ten times or more. The rearrangement joins TRBV27 to TRBJ2-7; D uncertain. With 2 bases removed from V and 5 bases from J, the gap between germline ends came to 13 bases. The CDR3 runs 14 residues. CDR1 and CDR2 from the germline V gene are MNHEY and SMNVEV (reference sequence). CDR3 region: CASSLEAFFDEQYF. The CDR3 DNA reads TGTGCCAGCAGTTTAGAAGCGTTTTTTGACGAGCAGTACTTC.

This clonotype was recorded at least ten times. V and J are TRBV29-1 and TRBJ1-2, with TRBD1 matching over 7 bases. Germline values: CDR1 SQVTM, CDR2 ANQGSEA. V shed 7 bases, J shed 6 bases, and the junction held 5 bases outside the gene matches. The CDR3 has 11 amino acids. CDR3: CSGRDSDGYTF. Here the CDR3 DNA reads TGCAGCGGCCGGGACAGCGATGGCTACACCTTC. Supplemented by reference TRBV29-1 and TRBJ1-2, the full variable domain reads SAVISQKPSRDICQRGTSLTIQCQVDSQVTMMFWYRQQPGQSLTLIATANQGSEATYESGFVIDKFPISRPNLTFSTLTVSNMSPEDSSIYLCSGRDSDGYTFGSGTRLTVV.

This clonotype appeared many times. The rearrangement joins TRBV5-8 to TRBJ1-1, with D perhaps TRBD1 (6 bases). With 6 bases removed from V and 1 base from J, the gap between germline ends came to 10 bases. The CDR3 totals 13 residues. The germline V gene encodes CDR1 SGHTS and CDR2 YDEGEE. CDR3 nucleotide sequence: TGTGCCAGCACCGGACAGTCGAACACTGAAGCTTTCTTT. This encodes CASTGQSNTEAFF.

Many counts were recorded for this clonotype. CDR3 protein: CASSHPGQVPTGELFF. CDR3 bases: TGTGCCAGCAGCCACCCGGGACAGGTGCCCACCGGGGAGCTGTTTTTT. This rearrangement joins TRBV11-2 to TRBJ2-2; TRBD1 agrees at 8 bases. The germline V gene has CDR1 SGHAT and CDR2 FQNNGV. CDR3 length: 16 residues. The J segment lost 4 bases and the V segment lost 5 bases, leaving 9 bases of the junction unmatched.

The chain couples TRBV20-1 to TRBJ1-3, with D tentatively TRBD1 (6 bases). Germline-derived CDR1 and CDR2 are DFQATT and SNEGSKA (reference sequence). The CDR3 consists of 15 residues. With 3 bases removed from V and 0 bases from J, the gap between germline ends came to 12 bases. This CDR3 is CSARPTGSSGNTIYF. CDR3 sequence (DNA): TGCAGTGCTAGGCCCACAGGGTCCTCTGGAAACACCATATATTTT.

The chain joins TRBV9 to TRBJ2-1, with 8 nucleotides matching TRBD1. V lost 5 bases to trimming and J lost 5 bases; unmatched junction nucleotides: 6. The CDR3 runs 14 residues. CDR1 is SGDLS, CDR2 YYNGEE, per germline. CDR3 loop: CASSSQGANNEQFF. CDR3 DNA: TGTGCCAGCAGTTCCCAGGGGGCGAACAATGAGCAGTTCTTC. The whole variable domain, filled in from reference TRBV9 and TRBJ2-1, reads DSGVTQTPKHLITATGQRVTLRCSPRSGDLSVYWYQQSLDQGLQFLIQYYNGEERAKGNILERFSAQQFPDLHSELNLSSLELGDSALYFCASSSQGANNEQFFGPGTRLTVL.

This chain links TRBV5-5 with TRBJ1-2; possible D gene TRBD1, 5 bases. Germline values: CDR1 SGHKS, CDR2 YYEKEE (reference sequence). The V gene lost 4 bases and the J gene lost 11 bases, with 27 bases spanning the gap. CDR3 size: 16 residues. The CDR3 nucleotides read TGTGCCAGCAGCGGACCGTTGAAGGGGCAGGCCATGGGTTACACCTTC. As protein: CASSGPLKGQAMGYTF.

This clonotype was seen a few times. A much larger clone lies one base from this, so it may be a read error. The chain links TRBV2 to TRBJ1-2, with D possibly TRBD1 on 5 matching bases. Per the germline V gene, CDR1 is SNHLY and CDR2 is FYNNEI. The V end was cut by 10 bases, the J end by 0 bases, with 12 bases between. The CDR3 totals 13 residues. CDR3: CANFRTTNYGYTF. The CDR3 nucleotides read TGTGCCAACTTTAGGACAACTAACTATGGCTACACCTTC.

This clonotype was counted a few times. This clone may be a read error of a much larger clone one base away. The rearrangement uses TRBV9 and TRBJ2-3; 7 positions agree with TRBD1. Germline V gives CDR1 SGDLS, CDR2 YYNGEE. V was clipped by 4 bases and J by 4 bases; unmatched bases: 3. This CDR3 has 13 amino acids. As DNA, the CDR3 is TGTGCCAGCAGCCTCGGGACAGCAGATACGCAGTATTTT. This translates into CASSLGTADTQYF.

The chain uses TRBV19 and TRBJ1-2; D unresolved. From germline, CDR1 is LNHDA and CDR2 SQIVND (reference sequence). This CDR3 comprises 15 residues. V lost 3 bases and J 5 bases, leaving 16 bases between the germline ends. CDR3 in DNA: TGTGCCAGTAGTATTCGTGTGCGGGGTTGGTATGGCTACACCTTC. Its translation: CASSIRVRGWYGYTF.

This clonotype was recorded at least ten times. The genes are TRBV12-3 or TRBV12-4 and TRBJ2-3; the D gene could be TRBD1 or TRBD2 (7 bases each). This CDR3 contains 17 residues. The V end was cut by 0 bases, the J end by 5 bases, with 18 bases between. The CDR3 DNA sequence: TGTGCCAGCAGTTTAGCGACAGGGACTGGGAGGGGAGATACGCAGTATTTT. Encoded protein: CASSLATGTGRGDTQYF.

A word on this clonotype: This could be a read error, since a much larger clone is one nucleotide away. The chain couples TRBV7-3 to TRBJ1-4; 11 nucleotides match TRBD1. Germline loops: CDR1 SGHTA, CDR2 FQGTGA. The CDR3 loop spans 15 amino acids. With 4 bases clipped from V and 11 bases from J, the junction kept 9 bases outside the gene matches. CDR3 bases: TGTGCCAGCAGCTCAGGGAGGGGACAGGGGGATAAACTGTTTTTT. Translated: CASSSGRGQGDKLFF. Using reference TRBV7-3 and TRBJ1-4 for the parts outside the CDR3, the full variable domain is GAGVSQTPSNKVTEKGKYVELRCDPISGHTALYWYRQSLGQGPEFLIYFQGTGAADDSGLPNDRFFAVRPEGSVSTLKIQRTERGDSAVYLCASSSGRGQGDKLFFGSGTQLSVL.

The chain recombines TRBV30 with TRBJ1-5, with 7 bases lining up with TRBD1. This CDR3 is 15 amino acids long. The germline CDR1 and CDR2 sequences are GTSNPN and SVGIG (reference sequence). Trimming cost V 0 bases and J 0 bases; bases outside gene matches: 2. This CDR3 reads CAWSVGGPSNQPQHF. CDR3 nucleotide sequence: TGTGCCTGGAGTGTAGGGGGCCCTAGCAATCAGCCCCAGCATTTT.